This is a list of T cell receptor beta chains from one sample in a study of blood T cell repertoires in COVID-19. Measured with immunoSEQ multiplex PCR; TCRdb has only the in-frame clones, and not every one. The sample lists tens of thousands of clones, 85% occurring once. The specimen sequenced was peripheral blood. The receptors here all came from an elderly man with acute or convalescent COVID-19. The CDR3 runs from the conserved cysteine through the conserved F or W. A D gene is named only where the DNA matches it firmly. Rows may omit the clone size; those that give it use once, few, many or a size class.

v_gene	d_gene	abundance	j_gene	CDR3aa	CDR3nt
TRBV4-1	TRBD1	.	TRBJ2-5	CASSHPGQQETQYF	TGCGCCAGCAGCCACCCGGGACAGCAAGAGACCCAGTACTTC
TRBV7-6	.	.	TRBJ1-2	CASSLDIQGHGYTF	TGTGCCAGCAGCTTAGACATCCAGGGGCATGGCTACACCTTC
TRBV7-3	TRBD2	.	TRBJ2-3	CASSLTVAGGTTDTQYF	TGTGCCAGCAGCTTAACCGTAGCGGGGGGGACTACAGATACGCAGTATTTT
TRBV29-1	TRBD2	.	TRBJ2-5	CSVGGLAAETQYF	TGCAGCGTTGGGGGACTAGCGGCAGAGACCCAGTACTTC
TRBV10-3	TRBD1	.	TRBJ1-6	CAISESVDRALSLHF	TGTGCCATCAGTGAGTCCGTCGACAGGGCACTATCCCTCCACTTT
TRBV7-2	TRBD1	.	TRBJ2-7	CASSSRPGQGSYEQYF	TGTGCCAGCAGCTCCCGACCGGGACAGGGTTCCTACGAGCAGTACTTC
TRBV5-4	TRBD2	.	TRBJ2-5	CASSYQLAGGETQYF	TGTGCCAGCAGCTACCAACTAGCGGGAGGGGAGACCCAGTACTTC
TRBV4-3	.	.	TRBJ1-5	CASSQEHRNQPQHF	TGCGCCAGCAGCCAAGAACACCGCAATCAGCCCCAGCATTTT
TRBV19	.	.	TRBJ2-6	CASSPIYTPGANVLTF	TGTGCCAGTAGCCCAATATACACCCCTGGGGCCAACGTCCTGACTTTC
TRBV18	TRBD1	.	TRBJ1-3	CASSVKSDRAAGNTIYF	TGTGCCAGCTCGGTTAAAAGCGACAGGGCCGCTGGAAACACCATATATTTT
TRBV19	TRBD1	.	TRBJ2-7	CASSIAGTGKAYEQYF	TGTGCCAGTAGTATCGCCGGGACAGGGAAGGCCTACGAGCAGTACTTC
TRBV5-5	TRBD2	.	TRBJ2-3	CASSLETSTEYF	TGTGCCAGCAGCTTGGAGACTAGCACGGAGTATTTT
TRBV7-3	TRBD1	.	TRBJ1-6	CASSDRGAGANSPLHF	TGTGCCAGCAGCGACAGGGGTGCGGGTGCTAATTCACCCCTCCACTTT
TRBV28	TRBD1	once	TRBJ1-2	CASSLQGVGYTF	TGTGCCAGCAGTTTACAGGGGGTTGGCTACACCTTC
TRBV6-5	.	few	TRBJ1-5	CASSYSRFNQPQHF	TGTGCCAGCAGTTACTCCAGGTTCAATCAGCCCCAGCATTTT
TRBV7-2	TRBD2	.	TRBJ2-3	CASSLAGTSGSTDTQYF	TGTGCCAGCAGCTTAGCGGGGACTAGCGGGAGTACAGATACGCAGTATTTT